Listed below are T cell receptor beta chains from one sample, sequenced in a study of T cells in Graves' hyperthyroidism and ophthalmopathy. From the multiplex PCR reads, TCRdb called clonotypes with MiXCR, one entry per CDR3 protein. The sample consists of almost 350,000 distinct CDR3 sequences, roughly 18% of them appearing once. Sequencing was carried out using blood. These receptors came from a woman aged 40 to 50 with Graves' ophthalmopathy. CDR3s include the opening cysteine and the closing phenylalanine or tryptophan. Each record gives: J gene, clone size, D gene, V gene, CDR3 protein, CDR3 DNA. The D gene is left open where the match is weak. Where a row states a size, it is once, few, many or the class of an expanded clone; other rows omit it.

j_call: TRBJ2-2
clone_size: many
d_call: -
v_call: TRBV12-3/TRBV12-4
cdr3_aa: CASRLYTGELFF
cdr3_nt: TGTGCCAGCAGACTCTACACTGGGGAGCTGTTTTTT

j_call: TRBJ2-2
clone_size: many
d_call: TRBD2
v_call: TRBV28
cdr3_aa: CASSFRLAGGNGELFF
cdr3_nt: TGTGCCAGCAGTTTTCGGCTAGCGGGAGGGAACGGGGAGCTGTTTTTT

j_call: TRBJ1-2
clone_size: many
d_call: -
v_call: TRBV30
cdr3_aa: CAWRRTANGYTF
cdr3_nt: TGTGCCTGGAGGAGGACGGCTAATGGCTACACCTTC

j_call: TRBJ2-2
clone_size: many
d_call: TRBD2
v_call: TRBV6-5
cdr3_aa: CASWRESGELFF
cdr3_nt: TGTGCCAGCTGGCGGGAGTCCGGGGAGCTGTTTTTT

j_call: TRBJ1-5
clone_size: many
d_call: TRBD1
v_call: TRBV6-1
cdr3_aa: CASRMGQNSNQPQHF
cdr3_nt: TGTGCCAGCAGGATGGGACAGAATAGCAATCAGCCCCAGCATTTT

j_call: TRBJ2-2
clone_size: many
d_call: -
v_call: TRBV19
cdr3_aa: CASSIGQGLAGELFF
cdr3_nt: TGTGCCAGTAGTATAGGGCAGGGATTGGCCGGGGAGCTGTTTTTT

j_call: TRBJ2-7
clone_size: many
d_call: -
v_call: TRBV10-3
cdr3_aa: CAISESSLKDSREQYF
cdr3_nt: TGTGCCATCAGTGAGTCTTCCTTGAAGGACTCTAGGGAGCAGTACTTC

j_call: TRBJ1-5
clone_size: many
d_call: -
v_call: TRBV19
cdr3_aa: CASSIDLGRPQHF
cdr3_nt: TGTGCCAGTAGTATAGATCTGGGCCGGCCCCAGCATTTT

j_call: TRBJ1-1
clone_size: -
d_call: -
v_call: TRBV6-2/TRBV6-3
cdr3_aa: CASTTYAEAFF
cdr3_nt: TGTGCCAGCACAACGTACGCTGAAGCTTTCTTT

j_call: TRBJ2-7
clone_size: many
d_call: TRBD2
v_call: TRBV2
cdr3_aa: CASSEGRAGGVYEQYF
cdr3_nt: TGTGCCAGCAGTGAGGGGCGTGCGGGAGGGGTCTACGAGCAGTACTTC

j_call: TRBJ2-7
clone_size: -
d_call: -
v_call: TRBV3-1
cdr3_aa: CASSQDGGAYEQYF
cdr3_nt: TGTGCCAGCAGCCAAGACGGAGGGGCCTACGAGCAGTACTTC

j_call: TRBJ1-1
clone_size: many
d_call: -
v_call: TRBV6-1
cdr3_aa: CASRENGEAFF
cdr3_nt: TGTGCCAGCAGAGAGAACGGTGAAGCTTTCTTT

j_call: TRBJ1-5
clone_size: -
d_call: TRBD1
v_call: TRBV7-8
cdr3_aa: CASSWTGGHQPQHF
cdr3_nt: TGTGCCAGCAGCTGGACAGGGGGTCATCAGCCCCAGCATTTT

j_call: TRBJ2-2
clone_size: many
d_call: -
v_call: TRBV11-1
cdr3_aa: CASNLRGSGNTGELFF
cdr3_nt: TGTGCCAGCAACCTCCGGGGGAGCGGGAACACCGGGGAGCTGTTTTTT

j_call: TRBJ1-5
clone_size: many
d_call: TRBD1
v_call: TRBV6-1
cdr3_aa: CASSPHRGNQPQHF
cdr3_nt: TGTGCCAGCAGCCCTCACAGGGGGAATCAGCCCCAGCATTTT

j_call: TRBJ1-1
clone_size: once
d_call: TRBD1
v_call: TRBV7-3
cdr3_aa: CASSEQGGGTEAFF
cdr3_nt: TGTGCCAGCAGCGAGCAGGGGGGTGGCACTGAAGCTTTCTTT

j_call: TRBJ2-5
clone_size: many
d_call: TRBD2
v_call: TRBV7-2
cdr3_aa: CASSLDSGSWETQYF
cdr3_nt: TGTGCCAGCAGCTTAGATAGCGGGAGCTGGGAGACCCAGTACTTC

j_call: TRBJ1-5
clone_size: many
d_call: -
v_call: TRBV7-2
cdr3_aa: CASSLMGAYSNQPQHF
cdr3_nt: TGTGCCAGCAGCTTAATGGGGGCTTATAGCAATCAGCCCCAGCATTTT

j_call: TRBJ1-1
clone_size: many
d_call: TRBD1
v_call: TRBV11-3
cdr3_aa: CASSSTGWGWRTEAFF
cdr3_nt: TGTGCCAGCAGCTCGACAGGGTGGGGTTGGCGCACTGAAGCTTTCTTT

j_call: TRBJ2-7
clone_size: many
d_call: -
v_call: TRBV7-9
cdr3_aa: CASSTMGQSSYEQYF
cdr3_nt: TGTGCCAGCAGTACAATGGGACAAAGCTCCTACGAGCAGTACTTC

j_call: TRBJ2-7
clone_size: many
d_call: TRBD2
v_call: TRBV12-3/TRBV12-4
cdr3_aa: CASRTSGANYEQYF
cdr3_nt: TGTGCCAGCAGAACTAGCGGGGCGAACTACGAGCAGTACTTC

j_call: TRBJ2-7
clone_size: -
d_call: -
v_call: TRBV28
cdr3_aa: CASSLWGGAKEQYF
cdr3_nt: TGTGCCAGCAGTTTATGGGGCGGGGCTAAGGAGCAGTACTTC

j_call: TRBJ2-5
clone_size: many
d_call: -
v_call: TRBV11-1
cdr3_aa: CASSLAPAGQETQYF
cdr3_nt: TGTGCCAGCAGCTTAGCGCCGGCGGGACAAGAGACCCAGTACTTC

j_call: TRBJ1-2
clone_size: many
d_call: -
v_call: TRBV5-1
cdr3_aa: CASHDWGGKAFGYTF
cdr3_nt: TGCGCCAGCCACGATTGGGGCGGCAAAGCGTTCGGCTACACCTTC

j_call: TRBJ2-7
clone_size: many
d_call: TRBD1
v_call: TRBV7-8
cdr3_aa: CASSSHPDRANEQYF
cdr3_nt: TGTGCCAGCAGTTCCCACCCGGACAGGGCGAACGAGCAGTACTTC

j_call: TRBJ1-2
clone_size: -
d_call: -
v_call: TRBV30
cdr3_aa: CAWSSIYGYTF
cdr3_nt: TGTGCCTGGAGCTCAATCTATGGCTACACCTTC

j_call: TRBJ1-3
clone_size: many
d_call: -
v_call: TRBV12-3/TRBV12-4
cdr3_aa: CASSFLGGLGNTIYF
cdr3_nt: TGTGCCAGCAGTTTTTTAGGGGGGCTCGGAAACACCATATATTTT

j_call: TRBJ2-7
clone_size: many
d_call: TRBD1
v_call: TRBV11-2
cdr3_aa: CASKRTGWESSYEQYF
cdr3_nt: TGTGCCAGCAAAAGGACAGGGTGGGAGAGCTCCTACGAGCAGTACTTC

j_call: TRBJ1-5
clone_size: many
d_call: -
v_call: TRBV7-2
cdr3_aa: CASSLAWSQPQHF
cdr3_nt: TGTGCCAGCAGCTTAGCTTGGAGTCAGCCCCAGCATTTT

j_call: TRBJ2-7
clone_size: -
d_call: -
v_call: TRBV5-6
cdr3_aa: CASSLGDPYEQYF
cdr3_nt: TGTGCCAGCAGCTTGGGGGATCCCTACGAGCAGTACTTC

j_call: TRBJ2-7
clone_size: many
d_call: TRBD1
v_call: TRBV4-3
cdr3_aa: CASSQATGAREQYF
cdr3_nt: TGCGCCAGCAGCCAAGCGACAGGGGCAAGGGAGCAGTACTTC

j_call: TRBJ2-2
clone_size: -
d_call: TRBD2
v_call: TRBV30
cdr3_aa: CAWMGLAGEVSGELFF
cdr3_nt: TGTGCCTGGATGGGACTAGCGGGAGAGGTATCAGGGGAGCTGTTTTTT

j_call: TRBJ2-2
clone_size: many
d_call: TRBD1
v_call: TRBV6-1
cdr3_aa: CAQGDSGNTGELFF
cdr3_nt: TGTGCCCAGGGGGACAGCGGGAACACCGGGGAGCTGTTTTTT

j_call: TRBJ1-2
clone_size: many
d_call: -
v_call: TRBV29-1
cdr3_aa: CSVEMDSAPNGYTF
cdr3_nt: TGCAGCGTTGAGATGGACAGCGCCCCAAATGGCTACACCTTC

j_call: TRBJ1-5
clone_size: many
d_call: -
v_call: TRBV10-2
cdr3_aa: CASSDYRPQPQHF
cdr3_nt: TGCGCCAGCAGTGATTATAGACCTCAGCCCCAGCATTTT

j_call: TRBJ1-2
clone_size: many
d_call: -
v_call: TRBV20-1
cdr3_aa: CSARRVPSGYTF
cdr3_nt: TGCAGTGCTAGAAGGGTTCCGTCTGGCTACACCTTC

j_call: TRBJ2-7
clone_size: -
d_call: TRBD2
v_call: TRBV28
cdr3_aa: CASRSASRDYYEQYF
cdr3_nt: TGTGCCAGCAGAAGCGCGTCCCGGGACTATTACGAGCAGTACTTC

j_call: TRBJ2-7
clone_size: many
d_call: -
v_call: TRBV12-3/TRBV12-4
cdr3_aa: CASSPTEGYYEQYF
cdr3_nt: TGTGCCAGCAGTCCTACAGAGGGGTACTACGAGCAGTACTTC

j_call: TRBJ1-2
clone_size: many
d_call: TRBD1
v_call: TRBV12-5
cdr3_aa: CASGLRTGVGYTF
cdr3_nt: TGTGCTAGTGGACTGAGGACAGGGGTCGGCTACACCTTC

j_call: TRBJ2-7
clone_size: -
d_call: -
v_call: TRBV12-3/TRBV12-4
cdr3_aa: CASNEDGGGEQYF
cdr3_nt: TGTGCCAGCAACGAGGACGGGGGCGGCGAGCAGTACTTC